These 31 T cell receptor beta chains were all obtained from the same sample, sequenced in a study of radiation and T cells in renal cell carcinoma (TCRdb year 2020). What this sample's time point label stands for: blood 4 weeks post-SBRT, at nephrectomy. The label giving this sample's treatment or condition can be read as: 15 Gy SBRT to primary tumor, nephrectomy 4 weeks later. Library creation used the immunoSEQ multiplex PCR assay. Not all clones reach the TCRdb copy of this immuneACCESS table, which keeps in-frame sequences only. Checked studies attribute under half of the gap to unresolved V genes and leave the rest unexplained. This sample gives roughly 90,000 clones in total; around four fifths of them show up just once. The ten largest make up approximately 8.8% of the sample. The sample was blood, taken from a patient whose treatment included radiotherapy and nephrectomy. These receptors were obtained from a man over 45 with renal cell carcinoma.

The rearrangement joins TRBV2 to TRBJ1-6; D call uncertain. This CDR3 region has 13 residues. Germline V CDR1 and CDR2: SNHLY, FYNNEI. V was shortened by 9 bases and J by 7 bases, with 13 bases between the two germline ends. The DNA of the CDR3 is TGTGCCAGTAGATTGGAGGTAAATTCACCCCTCCACTTT. Amino acids: CASRLEVNSPLHF.

The rearrangement links TRBV2 to TRBJ2-6, with D uncertain. Per germline, CDR1 SNHLY and CDR2 FYNNEI. The CDR3 totals 17 residues. Trimming took off 6 bases at V and 0 bases at J, with 15 bases between the two ends. For the CDR3, the DNA is TGTGCCAGCAGGGATAGGACGGCAAGCTCTGGGGCCAACGTCCTGACTTTC. Its translation is CASRDRTASSGANVLTF.

The rearrangement uses TRBV27 and TRBJ2-1, with D possibly being TRBD2 (5 bases). V was pared by 8 bases and J by 9 bases, with 20 bases between. The germline CDR1 and CDR2 sequences are MNHEY and SMNVEV (reference sequence). This CDR3 comprises 14 residues. The CDR3: CASVRIAGKGEQFF. The DNA for the CDR3 is TGTGCCAGCGTACGGATTGCGGGTAAGGGTGAGCAGTTCTTC.

The table lists this clone with a few counts. The genes are TRBV5-5 and TRBJ1-4; D not certain. Per germline, CDR1 SGHKS and CDR2 YYEKEE (reference sequence). Trimming took 1 base from V and 7 from J, leaving 8 bases between them. This CDR3 spans 13 amino acids. The CDR3 loop reads CASSLLAIEKLFF. The CDR3 nucleotides read TGTGCCAGCAGCTTGTTAGCAATTGAAAAACTGTTTTTT.

The chain employs TRBV6-6 and TRBJ2-7; tentatively, D is TRBD2 (5 bases). Germline-derived CDR1 and CDR2 are MNHNY and SVGAGI (reference sequence). V was cut by 7 bases and J by 2 bases, with 6 bases left in between. This CDR3 is 11 amino acids long. This chain's CDR3 is CASTGTYEQYF. CDR3 in DNA: TGTGCCAGCACCGGGACCTACGAGCAGTACTTC.

This clone was recorded a few times. The CDR3 region has the DNA TGTGCCACCGGCCGGGAGGGGATAGCCCAGCATTTT. Residues: CATGREGIAQHF. This sequence joins TRBV19 and TRBJ1-5; perhaps TRBD1 as D (5 bases). Trimming removed 10 bases from V and 11 bases from J, with 18 bases in between. The CDR3 consists of 12 residues. Germline V CDR1 and CDR2: LNHDA, SQIVND (reference sequence).

This clone was counted a few times. The CDR3 region is CASRPHGTESSGTGELFF. As DNA, the CDR3 is TGTGCAAGTCGCCCCCACGGGACGGAATCTAGCGGTACCGGGGAGCTGTTTTTT. The chain recombines TRBV12-2 with TRBJ2-2; the tabulated D call, TRBD2, remains unverified against the DNA. TRBV12-2 is deemed a pseudogene. The CDR3 is 18 amino acids.

J is TRBJ1-2 and V is TRBV5-1; the D is unclear. This CDR3 is 12 amino acids long. CDR1 and CDR2 (germline): SGHRS, YFSETQ. V was cut by 6 bases and J by 8 bases, with 14 bases left in between. The CDR3 region has the DNA TGCGCCAGCAACCGGGAAAATAAGGGCTACACCTTC. Translation: CASNRENKGYTF. The variable domain in full, completed from reference TRBV5-1 and TRBJ1-2, reads KAGVTQTPRYLIKTRGQQVTLSCSPISGHRSVSWYQQTPGQGLQFLFEYFSETQRNKGNFPGRFSGRQFSNSRSEMNVSTLELGDSALYLCASNRENKGYTFGSGTRLTVV.

The chain links TRBV7-9 to TRBJ2-5, with 10 bases that match TRBD1. J gave up 3 bases and V 7 bases, and 8 bases lay outside the gene matches. CDR3 length equals 15 residues. Germline assignment: CDR1 SEHNR and CDR2 FQNEAQ (reference sequence). The CDR3 sequence is CASNNPGTGEETQYF. CDR3 in DNA: TGTGCCAGCAACAACCCCGGGACAGGGGAAGAGACCCAGTACTTC.

The CDR3 coding sequence is TGTGCCAGCAGTGGGGAGGAGACCCAGTACTTC. It encodes CASSGEETQYF. J is TRBJ2-5 and V is TRBV2, with D perhaps TRBD2 (5 bases). The CDR3 spans 11 residues. Deletions cut 4 bases from V and 5 bases from J, with 5 bases between. Germline V gene sequence: CDR1 SNHLY, CDR2 FYNNEI.

V is TRBV6-4 and J is TRBJ1-6; tentative D call: TRBD1 (5 bases). The germline CDR1 and CDR2 sequences are MRHNA and SNTAGT. This CDR3 has 12 residues. Trimming took off 9 bases at V and 8 bases at J, with 11 bases between the two ends. The CDR3 reads CASGTGDSPLHF. CDR3 sequence (DNA): TGTGCCAGTGGCACAGGAGATTCACCCCTCCACTTT.

The chain combines TRBV6-5 with TRBJ2-1; 12 bases agree with TRBD2. This CDR3 region has 15 residues. The V gene end was trimmed by 8 bases and the J gene end by 5 bases; junction bases not matched to a gene: 7. Germline lookup yields CDR1 MNHEY and CDR2 SVGAGI. The CDR3 protein is CASWSSGGVDNEQFF. In nucleotides, the CDR3 is TGTGCCAGCTGGTCTAGCGGGGGGGTTGACAATGAGCAGTTCTTC.

The rearrangement joins TRBV28 to TRBJ2-2, with 7 bases that match TRBD2. The ends lost 9 bases at V and 6 bases at J; junction bases unmatched: 13. CDR1 is MDHEN and CDR2 is SYDVKM in the germline V gene. The CDR3 has 15 residues. The DNA for the CDR3 is TGTGCCAGTCGAGTCGGGCTAGCGGTCCCCGGGGAGCTGTTTTTT. This sequence encodes CASRVGLAVPGELFF.

V usage is TRBV5-4 and J usage is TRBJ2-5, with 12 bases fitting TRBD2. Germline V gene sequence: CDR1 SGHNT, CDR2 YYREEE (reference sequence). The CDR3 covers 14 residues. V lost 3 bases to trimming and J lost 6 bases; unmatched junction nucleotides: 3. CDR3 region: CASSSSGGAKTQYF. CDR3 DNA sequence: TGTGCCAGCAGCTCTAGCGGGGGGGCAAAGACCCAGTACTTC. The full variable domain, in which reference TRBV5-4 and TRBJ2-5 provide the parts outside the CDR3, is ETGVTQSPTHLIKTRGQQVTLRCSSQSGHNTVSWYQQALGQGPQFIFQYYREEENGRGNFPPRFSGLQFPNYSSELNVNALELDDSALYLCASSSSGGAKTQYFGPGTRLLVL.

The chain has TRBV6-5 and TRBJ2-5; a weak D match, TRBD1 (5 bases). Trimming shortened V by 7 bases and J by 5 bases, and 17 bases separated the two germline ends. The V gene's germline CDR1 is MNHEY and CDR2 SVGAGI. This CDR3 spans 14 amino acids. For the CDR3, the DNA is TGTGCCAGCACCGAGGACACGGCGCTTGAGACCCAGTACTTC. Its protein is CASTEDTALETQYF.

The rearrangement links TRBV15 to TRBJ2-2, with D uncertain. Per the germline V gene, CDR1 is LNHNV and CDR2 is YYDKDF (reference sequence). Trimming left V 0 bases short and J 2 bases short, with 7 bases between. The CDR3 spans 15 residues. The CDR3 DNA sequence: TGTGCCACCAGCAGAGATGGGGTAAACACCGGGGAGCTGTTTTTT. It codes for CATSRDGVNTGELFF.

The sample holds one count of this clone. The gene calls are TRBV9 and TRBJ1-2; perhaps TRBD1 as D (5 bases). V lost 4 bases to trimming and J lost 8 bases, with 12 bases between them. Germline CDR1 and CDR2: SGDLS and YYNGEE. CDR3 size: 12 residues. The CDR3 DNA reads TGTGCCAGCAGCCTGCAGGGTGGAGGCTACACCTTC. It codes for CASSLQGGGYTF. Full variable domain (missing parts from reference TRBV9 and TRBJ1-2): DSGVTQTPKHLITATGQRVTLRCSPRSGDLSVYWYQQSLDQGLQFLIQYYNGEERAKGNILERFSAQQFPDLHSELNLSSLELGDSALYFCASSLQGGGYTFGSGTRLTVV.

The chain combines TRBV7-6 with TRBJ1-1; 7 bases map to TRBD1. The CDR3 loop spans 17 amino acids. Germline V gives CDR1 SGHVS, CDR2 FNYEAQ. J lost 0 bases, V lost 3 bases, and 10 bases had no gene match. CDR3 sequence (DNA): TGTGCCAGCAGCTTTGACAAGACAGGGATTTTGAACACTGAAGCTTTCTTT. Its translation: CASSFDKTGILNTEAFF.

The chain links TRBV6-6 to TRBJ2-5, with no clear D. CDR3 size: 14 residues. V dropped 4 bases and J dropped 2 bases, with 11 bases sitting between them. Germline V gene data show CDR1 as MNHNY and CDR2 as SVGAGI (reference sequence). The CDR3 region has the DNA TGTGCCAGCAGTTTCGGACCAACACAAGAGACCCAGTACTTC. This translates into CASSFGPTQETQYF.

CDR3 sequence (DNA): TGTGCCAGCAGTGAAGCGCTTCAAGTTGGGACGCGGAGTCTGGATGGCTACACCTTC. Translating gives CASSEALQVGTRSLDGYTF. The chain links TRBV2 to TRBJ1-2; TRBD1 is a possible D gene (5 bases). The CDR3 contains 19 residues. Germline loops: CDR1 SNHLY, CDR2 FYNNEI. Trimming shortened V by 0 bases and J by 6 bases, and 26 bases separated the two germline ends.

This clone was counted between two and nine times. The CDR3 here is CAWSGYRTVGGTEAFF. Written as DNA, the CDR3 is TGTGCCTGGAGTGGGTACCGGACAGTAGGAGGGACTGAAGCTTTCTTT. V gene TRBV30 combines with J gene TRBJ1-1; D may be TRBD1 (6 bases). Germline V gene sequence: CDR1 GTSNPN, CDR2 SVGIG (reference sequence). V lost 1 base and J lost 5, with 20 bases in between. The length of the CDR3 is 16 residues.

The chain recombines TRBV30 with TRBJ2-5; 7 positions match TRBD2. Germline CDR1 GTSNPN, CDR2 SVGIG (reference sequence). The CDR3 contains 13 residues. Trimming at V came to 0 bases and at J to 2 bases, leaving 0 bases not matched to a gene. In DNA, the CDR3 is TGTGCCTGGAGTGTGGGGGGGCAAGAGACCCAGTACTTC. It encodes CAWSVGGQETQYF.

The CDR3 sequence is CASSLGYDEQYF. For the CDR3, the DNA is TGTGCCAGCAGCTTAGGTTACGACGAGCAGTACTTC. The chain is built from TRBV7-8 and TRBJ2-7; D uncertain. CDR3 length: 12 amino acids. The germline V gene encodes CDR1 SGHVS and CDR2 FQNEAQ. V was shortened by 1 base and J by 5 bases, with 6 bases between the two germline ends.

The chain carries TRBV5-4 and TRBJ2-2; 11 positions match TRBD2. CDR3 size: 15 residues. Trimming removed 4 bases from V and 4 bases from J; junction bases left unmatched: 3. The germline V gene has CDR1 SGHNT and CDR2 YYREEE (reference sequence). The CDR3 region is CASSIAGGGTGELFF. The CDR3 DNA is TGTGCCAGCAGCATAGCGGGAGGGGGCACCGGGGAGCTGTTTTTT.

V gene TRBV25-1 combines with J gene TRBJ1-2; TRBD1 aligns across 8 bases. Trimming took 5 bases from V and 0 from J; bases not matched to a gene: 2. The CDR3 totals 14 residues. Germline V gives CDR1 MGHDK, CDR2 SYGVNS. CDR3 DNA sequence: TGTGCCAGCAGTTTACAGGGGGCTAACTATGGCTACACCTTC. It is translated as CASSLQGANYGYTF.

V and J are TRBV27 and TRBJ2-7; tentative D call: TRBD2 (5 bases). V dropped 8 bases and J dropped 2 bases, with 13 bases sitting between them. The CDR3 is 13 residues long. The germline gives CDR1 MNHEY, CDR2 SMNVEV (reference sequence). The CDR3: CASSTERTYEQYF. The CDR3 nucleotides read TGTGCCAGCTCGACCGAGCGGACCTACGAGCAGTACTTC.

The chain uses TRBV5-8 and TRBJ2-7; D uncertain. V was clipped by 0 bases and J by 0 bases, with 4 bases between them. Germline V CDR1 and CDR2: SGHTS, YDEGEE. The CDR3 loop spans 13 amino acids. CDR3 region: CASSLGHSYEQYF. The CDR3 bases are TGTGCCAGCAGCTTGGGCCACTCCTACGAGCAGTACTTC.

DNA for the CDR3: TGTGCCAGCAGCGTAGAACAGGGAGGCACAGATACGCAGTATTTT. Translated: CASSVEQGGTDTQYF. This rearrangement joins TRBV9 to TRBJ2-3, with D perhaps matching TRBD1 (6 bases). Trimming stripped 0 bases from V and 1 base from J, with 9 bases between. Germline CDR1 is SGDLS and CDR2 is YYNGEE. The CDR3 totals 15 residues.

This sequence joins TRBV6-5 and TRBJ1-2, with 8 positions matching TRBD1. V lost 6 bases, J lost 4 bases, and 4 bases stayed unmatched. Germline loops: CDR1 MNHEY, CDR2 SVGAGI. The CDR3 spans 13 residues. The DNA of the CDR3 is TGTGCCAGCAGAGATACAGGGGGCTATGGCTACACCTTC. This gives the protein CASRDTGGYGYTF.

This chain connects TRBV2 to TRBJ1-1; no definite D call. Trimming pared 4 bases from V and 1 base from J, leaving 19 bases between. The CDR3 extends over 17 amino acids. In germline, CDR1 is SNHLY, CDR2 FYNNEI. CDR3 bases: TGTGCCAGCAGTGGTACTAGGACTGAACCCCAGAACACTGAAGCTTTCTTT. Amino acids: CASSGTRTEPQNTEAFF.

This clone was observed a single time. The chain carries TRBV5-1 and TRBJ1-2; D unresolved. CDR1 and CDR2 (germline): SGHRS, YFSETQ. V was cut by 2 bases and J by 2 bases, with 10 bases left in between. This CDR3 comprises 14 residues. The CDR3 DNA reads TGCGCCAGCAGCTTTGTAGCAGCCAACTATGGCTACACCTTC. Protein product: CASSFVAANYGYTF.